The clone carrying this T cell receptor (beta chain) came up once. Its antigen is as yet unknown. PCR primers comprised 60 Vbeta and 13 Jbeta primers. Profiled with immunoSEQ multiplex PCR; TCRdb holds only in-frame clones, not every one. The repertoire holds 140,000 to 150,000 clones, about three quarters seen once, with nearly 4% in the top ten. CDR1 and CDR2 from the germline V gene are MNHEY and SMNVEV (reference sequence). V gave up 6 bases and J gave up 2 bases; unmatched junction bases: 12. The CDR3 spans 18 residues. This sample was taken from a study of cytomegalovirus exposure and HLA in healthy donors. Study-level points and caveats: For most subjects, TCR beta sequences were reported to predict HLA-A and HLA-B alleles with accuracy. Later analysis identified several of the most significant clusters that appeared linked to common viral pathogens.

The sequence was obtained from a male donor in good health and CMV-seronegative. V is TRBV27 and J is TRBJ2-2; TRBD1 agrees at 10 bases. Sequenced: PBMCs. The chain's CDR3 is CASRQLPRDRGNTGELFF. In DNA, the CDR3 is TGTGCCAGCAGGCAACTACCCCGGGACAGGGGAAACACCGGGGAGCTGTTTTTT.